This T cell receptor beta chain appears in the sequencing data of a study of blood T cell repertoires in COVID-19. Study-wide context: COVID-19 samples from acute and convalescent phases originated in the United States, Italy and Spain. PBMCs, B-cell-depleted T cells, or T cells were the source of the cDNA or gDNA that made up the material.

Recruited during active infection, patients (from Seattle) were subsequently followed longitudinally. CDR1 is MDHEN, CDR2 SYDVKM, per germline. Trimming took 6 bases from V and 4 from J; bases not matched to a gene: 1. The CDR3 contains 14 residues. Methods used by the authors: For nucleated cells, counts were estimated from reference gene primer amplification. This table comes from immunoSEQ multiplex PCR, and its TCRdb copy is limited to in-frame clones, with some not included. Clonal size and the V and J genes are those of that table, whereas D and trimming came from the DNA. The data show around 200,000 clones, with about 90% seen just once and roughly 9.8% held by the top ten.

The sample taken for sequencing was peripheral blood. The receptor was isolated from a woman aged 60-75 years with COVID-19, enrolled during active disease. The chain is built from TRBV28 and TRBJ1-3, with TRBD1 matching 12 bases. The CDR3 region has the DNA TGTGCCAGCAGGGGACAGGGGGCGGGAAACACCATATATTTT. Residues: CASRGQGAGNTIYF.